This is a list of T cell receptor beta chains from one sample in a study of shared clonotypes between healthy human individuals. Measured with immunoSEQ multiplex PCR; TCRdb has only the in-frame clones, and not every one. This table has 760,000 or so clones, roughly 96% appearing once. The specimen sequenced was naive CD8+ T cells sorted from blood. These receptors all come from a man under 40 in good health. The CDR3 runs from the conserved cysteine through the conserved F or W. D genes are given only for firm matches. Clone size is shown for a subset of rows, as once, few, many or a class of expanded clone.

abundance: .
d_gene: .
v_gene: TRBV30
j_gene: TRBJ2-7
CDR3aa: CAWSVRDSSF
CDR3nt: TGTGCCTGGAGTGTAAGGGACTCCTCATTC

abundance: .
d_gene: TRBD2
v_gene: TRBV7-3
j_gene: TRBJ2-1
CDR3aa: CASSFEPLGLAGRNEQFF
CDR3nt: TGTGCCAGCAGCTTCGAACCTCTGGGACTAGCGGGACGCAATGAGCAGTTCTTC

abundance: .
d_gene: TRBD1
v_gene: TRBV29-1
j_gene: TRBJ2-1
CDR3aa: CSGKGQGSEQFF
CDR3nt: TGCAGCGGGAAAGGACAGGGCTCTGAGCAGTTCTTC

abundance: .
d_gene: TRBD1
v_gene: TRBV5-1
j_gene: TRBJ2-2
CDR3aa: CASRLGQGAAGELFF
CDR3nt: TGCGCCAGCCGCCTCGGACAGGGGGCAGCCGGGGAGCTGTTTTTT

abundance: .
d_gene: .
v_gene: TRBV1
j_gene: TRBJ1-3
CDR3aa: CTSSQERVNSGNTIYF
CDR3nt: TGCACCAGCAGCCAAGAACGGGTGAACTCTGGAAACACCATATATTTT

abundance: .
d_gene: .
v_gene: TRBV25-1
j_gene: TRBJ1-2
CDR3aa: CASNLGGYTF
CDR3nt: TGTGCCAGCAACCTCGGTGGCTACACCTTC

abundance: .
d_gene: .
v_gene: TRBV6-5
j_gene: TRBJ2-1
CDR3aa: CASSPGVNEQFF
CDR3nt: TGTGCCAGCAGTCCGGGGGTCAATGAGCAGTTCTTC

abundance: .
d_gene: TRBD2
v_gene: TRBV28
j_gene: TRBJ2-3
CDR3aa: CASSILAGGPTDTQYF
CDR3nt: TGTGCCAGCAGTATACTAGCGGGAGGCCCTACAGATACGCAGTATTTT

abundance: once
d_gene: .
v_gene: TRBV6-6
j_gene: TRBJ2-4
CDR3aa: CASSYSRGGNIQYF
CDR3nt: TGTGCCAGCAGTTACTCGAGAGGGGGAAACATTCAGTACTTC

abundance: .
d_gene: .
v_gene: TRBV4-2
j_gene: TRBJ2-1
CDR3aa: CASSQERSEQFF
CDR3nt: TGTGCCAGCAGCCAAGAGAGGAGTGAGCAGTTCTTC

abundance: .
d_gene: .
v_gene: TRBV15
j_gene: TRBJ2-1
CDR3aa: CATSGWSGHEQFF
CDR3nt: TGTGCCACCAGCGGCTGGTCGGGCCATGAGCAGTTCTTC

abundance: .
d_gene: TRBD2
v_gene: TRBV2
j_gene: TRBJ2-3
CDR3aa: CARRLAGELDTQYF
CDR3nt: TGTGCCAGAAGATTAGCGGGAGAGTTGGATACGCAGTATTTT

abundance: .
d_gene: TRBD1
v_gene: TRBV6-5
j_gene: TRBJ1-2
CDR3aa: CASSPGQGPPGYTF
CDR3nt: TGTGCCAGCAGTCCGGGACAGGGCCCCCCTGGCTACACCTTC

abundance: .
d_gene: .
v_gene: TRBV7-9
j_gene: TRBJ1-5
CDR3aa: CASSLGGRNQPQHF
CDR3nt: TGTGCCAGCAGCTTAGGGGGGAGAAATCAGCCCCAGCATTTT

abundance: .
d_gene: TRBD1
v_gene: TRBV7-9
j_gene: TRBJ1-1
CDR3aa: CASSFNYRGTEAFF
CDR3nt: TGTGCCAGCAGCTTTAACTACAGGGGCACTGAAGCTTTCTTT

abundance: .
d_gene: .
v_gene: TRBV5-4
j_gene: TRBJ1-1
CDR3aa: CASSLHLNTEAFF
CDR3nt: TGTGCCAGCAGCCTCCACCTGAACACTGAAGCTTTCTTT

abundance: few
d_gene: .
v_gene: TRBV7-9
j_gene: TRBJ2-1
CDR3aa: CASIGGLGNEQFF
CDR3nt: TGTGCCAGCATCGGGGGGCTAGGGAATGAGCAGTTCTTC

abundance: .
d_gene: .
v_gene: TRBV5-5
j_gene: TRBJ2-1
CDR3aa: CASSLGTYNEQFF
CDR3nt: TGTGCCAGCAGTCTCGGGACCTACAATGAGCAGTTCTTC

abundance: .
d_gene: .
v_gene: TRBV5-5
j_gene: TRBJ2-7
CDR3aa: CASSLGSDYEQYF
CDR3nt: TGTGCCAGCAGCTTAGGATCCGACTACGAGCAGTACTTC

abundance: .
d_gene: .
v_gene: TRBV21-1
j_gene: TRBJ2-7
CDR3aa: CASSKEVHEQYF
CDR3nt: TGTGCCAGCAGCAAAGAAGTCCACGAGCAGTACTTC

abundance: .
d_gene: .
v_gene: TRBV28
j_gene: TRBJ2-1
CDR3aa: CASGFYNEQFF
CDR3nt: TGTGCCAGCGGTTTCTACAATGAGCAGTTCTTC

abundance: .
d_gene: .
v_gene: TRBV2
j_gene: TRBJ2-1
CDR3aa: CANRETYSYNEQFF
CDR3nt: TGTGCCAACCGAGAGACGTACTCCTACAATGAGCAGTTCTTC

abundance: once
d_gene: TRBD1
v_gene: TRBV9
j_gene: TRBJ1-4
CDR3aa: CASSPDRGLLPNEKLFF
CDR3nt: TGTGCCAGCAGCCCTGACAGGGGGCTCTTGCCGAATGAAAAACTGTTTTTT

abundance: .
d_gene: TRBD1
v_gene: TRBV6-5
j_gene: TRBJ2-2
CDR3aa: CASSPGQGGTGELFF
CDR3nt: TGTGCCAGCAGTCCGGGACAGGGTGGCACCGGGGAGCTGTTTTTT

abundance: .
d_gene: TRBD1
v_gene: TRBV29-1
j_gene: TRBJ1-3
CDR3aa: CSVKGANGNTIYF
CDR3nt: TGCAGCGTTAAGGGGGCAAATGGAAACACCATATATTTT

abundance: .
d_gene: TRBD2
v_gene: TRBV5-4
j_gene: TRBJ2-7
CDR3aa: CASSLWASGLSCF
CDR3nt: TGTGCCAGCAGCTTGTGGGCTAGCGGGTTGAGTTGCTTC

abundance: .
d_gene: .
v_gene: TRBV7-9
j_gene: TRBJ1-3
CDR3aa: CASTLRLDSSGNTIYF
CDR3nt: TGTGCCAGCACTCTGAGGTTGGACAGCTCTGGAAACACCATATATTTT

abundance: .
d_gene: TRBD1
v_gene: TRBV15
j_gene: TRBJ2-7
CDR3aa: CATSPTGDPYEQYF
CDR3nt: TGTGCCACCAGCCCGACAGGGGACCCCTACGAGCAGTACTTC

abundance: .
d_gene: TRBD2
v_gene: TRBV7-8
j_gene: TRBJ2-5
CDR3aa: CASSHGSGRAGETQYF
CDR3nt: TGTGCCAGCAGCCACGGAAGCGGGAGGGCGGGAGAGACCCAGTACTTC

abundance: .
d_gene: TRBD1
v_gene: TRBV28
j_gene: TRBJ2-7
CDR3aa: CASSTTGTGKHYEQYF
CDR3nt: TGTGCCAGCAGTACTACAGGGACAGGGAAGCACTACGAGCAGTACTTC

abundance: .
d_gene: .
v_gene: TRBV14
j_gene: TRBJ2-5
CDR3aa: CASSQTIHQETQYF
CDR3nt: TGTGCCAGCAGCCAAACCATCCACCAAGAGACCCAGTACTTC

abundance: .
d_gene: .
v_gene: TRBV7-9
j_gene: TRBJ2-1
CDR3aa: CASIPTRDRNEQFF
CDR3nt: TGTGCCAGCATCCCTACCCGGGATCGGAATGAGCAGTTCTTC

abundance: .
d_gene: .
v_gene: TRBV27
j_gene: TRBJ2-3
CDR3aa: CASSLSYRRTDTQYF
CDR3nt: TGTGCCAGCAGTTTATCATACCGGCGCACAGATACGCAGTATTTT

abundance: once
d_gene: .
v_gene: TRBV19
j_gene: TRBJ2-1
CDR3aa: CASSILRGLEYNEQFF
CDR3nt: TGTGCCAGTAGTATTCTGCGGGGCCTAGAGTACAATGAGCAGTTCTTC

abundance: .
d_gene: .
v_gene: TRBV4-1
j_gene: TRBJ2-1
CDR3aa: CASSQDSASYNEQFF
CDR3nt: TGCGCCAGCAGCCAAGATTCAGCGTCCTACAATGAGCAGTTCTTC

abundance: .
d_gene: .
v_gene: TRBV11-2
j_gene: TRBJ2-5
CDR3aa: CASSLGGIETQYF
CDR3nt: TGTGCCAGCAGCTTAGGAGGTATTGAGACCCAGTACTTC

abundance: .
d_gene: .
v_gene: TRBV12-1
j_gene: TRBJ1-5
CDR3aa: CASSFAPPGPQHF
CDR3nt: TGTGCCAGCAGCTTTGCGCCCCCTGGGCCCCAGCATTTT

abundance: once
d_gene: TRBD1
v_gene: TRBV14
j_gene: TRBJ2-1
CDR3aa: CASSPDRNSYNEQFF
CDR3nt: TGTGCCAGCAGCCCGGACAGGAACTCCTACAATGAGCAGTTCTTC

abundance: .
d_gene: TRBD1
v_gene: TRBV5-1
j_gene: TRBJ2-7
CDR3aa: CASSLRQGDYEQYF
CDR3nt: TGCGCCAGCAGCTTGCGACAGGGAGACTACGAGCAGTACTTC

abundance: .
d_gene: TRBD2
v_gene: TRBV29-1
j_gene: TRBJ2-1
CDR3aa: CSVEDLAGLAPYNEQFF
CDR3nt: TGCAGCGTTGAAGATCTGGCGGGACTAGCGCCTTACAATGAGCAGTTCTTC

abundance: .
d_gene: TRBD1
v_gene: TRBV27
j_gene: TRBJ2-2
CDR3aa: CASSFGGQGELFF
CDR3nt: TGTGCCAGCAGTTTTGGCGGACAGGGTGAGCTGTTTTTT

abundance: .
d_gene: .
v_gene: TRBV4-3
j_gene: TRBJ1-4
CDR3aa: CASSQDPKGVYKLFF
CDR3nt: TGCGCCAGCAGCCAAGATCCCAAGGGGGTGTATAAACTGTTTTTT

abundance: .
d_gene: .
v_gene: TRBV7-8
j_gene: TRBJ1-5
CDR3aa: CASSLRSREQPQHF
CDR3nt: TGTGCCAGCAGCTTAAGGTCCCGAGAACAGCCCCAGCATTTT

abundance: .
d_gene: .
v_gene: TRBV28
j_gene: TRBJ1-1
CDR3aa: CASSPFRANTEAFF
CDR3nt: TGTGCCAGCAGCCCTTTCCGGGCGAACACTGAAGCTTTCTTT

abundance: .
d_gene: TRBD1
v_gene: TRBV11-2
j_gene: TRBJ2-7
CDR3aa: CASSLDRGKRTSYEQYF
CDR3nt: TGTGCCAGCAGCTTGGACAGGGGAAAAAGAACCTCCTACGAGCAGTACTTC

abundance: few
d_gene: TRBD1
v_gene: TRBV10-3
j_gene: TRBJ1-2
CDR3aa: CAISGGDSLDTF
CDR3nt: TGTGCCATCAGTGGGGGGGACAGCCTAGACACCTTC

abundance: .
d_gene: .
v_gene: TRBV14
j_gene: TRBJ2-7
CDR3aa: CASSAFEGQPSYEQYF
CDR3nt: TGTGCCAGCAGCGCCTTCGAAGGACAGCCTTCCTACGAGCAGTACTTC

abundance: .
d_gene: .
v_gene: TRBV11-3
j_gene: TRBJ2-7
CDR3aa: CASSPTTDEQYF
CDR3nt: TGTGCCAGCAGCCCGACTACCGACGAGCAGTACTTC

abundance: .
d_gene: .
v_gene: TRBV7-2
j_gene: TRBJ2-7
CDR3aa: CASSYGWAYEQYF
CDR3nt: TGTGCCAGCAGCTACGGGTGGGCCTACGAGCAGTACTTC